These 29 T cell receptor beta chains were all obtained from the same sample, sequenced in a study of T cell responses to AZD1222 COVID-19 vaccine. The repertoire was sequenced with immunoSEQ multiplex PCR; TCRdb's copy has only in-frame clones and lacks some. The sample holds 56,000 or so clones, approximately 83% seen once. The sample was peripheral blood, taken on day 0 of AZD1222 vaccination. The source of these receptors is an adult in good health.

For the CDR3, the DNA is TGTGCCAGCAGGAAGAGGGATGAGCAGTTCTTC. Its translation: CASRKRDEQFF. This sequence joins TRBV6-5 and TRBJ2-1; possible D gene TRBD2, 5 bases. The CDR3 has 11 residues. The V gene lost 6 bases and the J gene lost 8 bases, with 8 bases spanning the gap. Germline CDR1 reads MNHEY; CDR2 reads SVGAGI.

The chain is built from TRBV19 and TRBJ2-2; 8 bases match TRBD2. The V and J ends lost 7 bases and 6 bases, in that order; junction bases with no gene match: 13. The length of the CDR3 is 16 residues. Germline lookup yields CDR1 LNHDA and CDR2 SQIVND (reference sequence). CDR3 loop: CASTTPGGGRAGELFF. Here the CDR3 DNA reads TGTGCCAGTACCACGCCGGGAGGGGGTAGAGCCGGGGAGCTGTTTTTT. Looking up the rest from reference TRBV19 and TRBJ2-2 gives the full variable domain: DGGITQSPKYLFRKEGQNVTLSCEQNLNHDAMYWYRQDPGQGLRLIYYSQIVNDFQKGDIAEGYSVSREKKESFPLTVTSAQKNPTAFYLCASTTPGGGRAGELFFGEGSRLTVL.

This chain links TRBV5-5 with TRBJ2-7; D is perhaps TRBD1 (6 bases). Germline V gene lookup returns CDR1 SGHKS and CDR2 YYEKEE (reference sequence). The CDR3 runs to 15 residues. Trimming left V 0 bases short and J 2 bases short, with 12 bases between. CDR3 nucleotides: TGTGCCAGCAGCTTGGCGCTGGACAGCACCTACGAGCAGTACTTC. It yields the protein CASSLALDSTYEQYF.

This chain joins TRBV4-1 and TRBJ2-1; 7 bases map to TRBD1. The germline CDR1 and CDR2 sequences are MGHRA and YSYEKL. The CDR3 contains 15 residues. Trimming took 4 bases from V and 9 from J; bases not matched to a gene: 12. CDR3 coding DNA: TGCGCCAGCAGCCCGCTGACAGGGTTGGCCGGTGAGCAGTTCTTC. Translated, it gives CASSPLTGLAGEQFF.

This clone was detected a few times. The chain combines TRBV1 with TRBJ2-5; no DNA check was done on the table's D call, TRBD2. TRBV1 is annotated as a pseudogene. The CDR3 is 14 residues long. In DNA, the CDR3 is TGCACCAGCAGCCAGACTAGCTACCAAGAGACCCAGTACTTC. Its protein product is CTSSQTSYQETQYF.

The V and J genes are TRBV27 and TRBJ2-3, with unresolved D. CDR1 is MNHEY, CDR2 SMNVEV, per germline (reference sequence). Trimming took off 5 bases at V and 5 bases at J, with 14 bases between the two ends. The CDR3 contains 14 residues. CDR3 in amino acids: CASSHRSLGDTQYF. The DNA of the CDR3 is TGTGCCAGCAGTCACAGATCACTGGGAGATACGCAGTATTTT.

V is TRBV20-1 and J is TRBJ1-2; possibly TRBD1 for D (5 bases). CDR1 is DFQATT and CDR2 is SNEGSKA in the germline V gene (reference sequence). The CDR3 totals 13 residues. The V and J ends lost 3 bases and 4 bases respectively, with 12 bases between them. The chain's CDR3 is CSASGDVLYGYTF. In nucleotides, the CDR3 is TGCAGTGCTAGTGGGGACGTCCTCTATGGCTACACCTTC.

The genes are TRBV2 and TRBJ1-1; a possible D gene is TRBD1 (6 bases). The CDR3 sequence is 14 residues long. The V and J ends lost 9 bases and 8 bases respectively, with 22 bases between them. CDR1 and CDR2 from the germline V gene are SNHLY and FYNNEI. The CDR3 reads CASERGDTEFEAFF. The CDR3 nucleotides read TGTGCCAGTGAAAGGGGGGACACTGAGTTCGAAGCTTTCTTT.

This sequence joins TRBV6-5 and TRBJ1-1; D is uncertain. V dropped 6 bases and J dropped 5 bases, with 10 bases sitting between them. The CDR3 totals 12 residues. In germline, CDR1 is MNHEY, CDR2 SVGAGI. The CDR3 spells CASSRDRTEAFF. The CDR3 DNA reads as TGTGCCAGCAGCAGAGATCGGACTGAAGCTTTCTTT.

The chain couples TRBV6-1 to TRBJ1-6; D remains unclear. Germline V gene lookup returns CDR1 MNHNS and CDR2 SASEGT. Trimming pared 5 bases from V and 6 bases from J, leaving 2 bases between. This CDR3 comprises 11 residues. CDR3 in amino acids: CASSSNSPLHF. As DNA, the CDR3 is TGTGCCAGCAGTAGTAATTCACCCCTCCACTTT.

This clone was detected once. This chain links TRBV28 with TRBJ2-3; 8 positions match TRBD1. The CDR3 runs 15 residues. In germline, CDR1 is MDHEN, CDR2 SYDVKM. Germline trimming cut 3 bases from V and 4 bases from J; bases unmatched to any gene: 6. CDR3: CASSLGTGPSDTQYF. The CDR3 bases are TGTGCCAGCAGTTTGGGGACAGGCCCCTCAGATACGCAGTATTTT.

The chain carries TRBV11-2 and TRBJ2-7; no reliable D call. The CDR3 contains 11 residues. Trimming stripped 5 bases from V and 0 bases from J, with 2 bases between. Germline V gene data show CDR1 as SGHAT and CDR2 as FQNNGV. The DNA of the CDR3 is TGTGCCAGCAGCAACTCCTACGAGCAGTACTTC. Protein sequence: CASSNSYEQYF.

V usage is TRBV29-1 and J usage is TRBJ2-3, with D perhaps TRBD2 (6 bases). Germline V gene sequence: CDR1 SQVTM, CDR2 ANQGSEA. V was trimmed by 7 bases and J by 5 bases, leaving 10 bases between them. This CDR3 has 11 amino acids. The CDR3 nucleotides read TGCAGCGCCAGGGAGGTAGATACGCAGTATTTT. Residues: CSAREVDTQYF.

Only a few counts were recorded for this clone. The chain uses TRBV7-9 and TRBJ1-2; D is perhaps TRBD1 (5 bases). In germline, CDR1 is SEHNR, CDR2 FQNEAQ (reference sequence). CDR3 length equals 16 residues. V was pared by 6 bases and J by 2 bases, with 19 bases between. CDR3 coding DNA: TGTGCCAGCAGTCCCACCCACGAAGGGGACAACTATGGCTACACCTTC. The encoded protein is CASSPTHEGDNYGYTF.

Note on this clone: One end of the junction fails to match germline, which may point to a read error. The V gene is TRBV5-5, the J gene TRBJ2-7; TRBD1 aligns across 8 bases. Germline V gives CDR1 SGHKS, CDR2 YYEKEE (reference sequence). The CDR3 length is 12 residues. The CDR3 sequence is CASSSAEGQENF. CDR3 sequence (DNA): TGTGCCAGCAGCTCCGCGGAGGGACAGGAGAACTTC.

The CDR3 DNA sequence: TGTGCCAGCAGCTCAAAGGGACAACTTAGCTCCTACGAGCAGTACTTC. This encodes CASSSKGQLSSYEQYF. The chain joins TRBV5-6 to TRBJ2-7; D is perhaps TRBD1 (6 bases). Trimming stripped 3 bases from V and 0 bases from J, with 16 bases between. There are 16 residues in the CDR3. The germline gives CDR1 SGHDT, CDR2 YYEEEE.

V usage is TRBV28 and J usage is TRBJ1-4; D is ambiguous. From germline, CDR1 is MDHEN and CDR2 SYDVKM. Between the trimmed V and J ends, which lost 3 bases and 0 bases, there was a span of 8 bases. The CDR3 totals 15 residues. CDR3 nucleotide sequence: TGTGCCAGCAGTTTCTTCCGCGCAACTAATGAAAAACTGTTTTTT. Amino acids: CASSFFRATNEKLFF.

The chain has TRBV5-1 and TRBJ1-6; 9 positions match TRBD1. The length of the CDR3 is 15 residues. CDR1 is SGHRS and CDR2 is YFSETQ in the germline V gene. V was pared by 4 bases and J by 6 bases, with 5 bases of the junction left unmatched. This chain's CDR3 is CASSLDRGGNSPLHF. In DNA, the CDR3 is TGCGCCAGCAGCCTGGACAGGGGTGGTAATTCACCCCTCCACTTT.

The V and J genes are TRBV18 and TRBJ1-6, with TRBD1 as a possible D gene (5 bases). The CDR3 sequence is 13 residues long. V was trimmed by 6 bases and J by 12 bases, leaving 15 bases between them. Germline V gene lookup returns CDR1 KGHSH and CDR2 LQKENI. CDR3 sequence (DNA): TGTGCCAGCTCGCCTCTGGGGGTTTTACCCCTCCACTTT. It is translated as CASSPLGVLPLHF.

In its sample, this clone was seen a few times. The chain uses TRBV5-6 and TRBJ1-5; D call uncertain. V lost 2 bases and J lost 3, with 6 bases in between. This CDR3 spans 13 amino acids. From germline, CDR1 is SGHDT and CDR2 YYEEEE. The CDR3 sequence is CASSFTPNQPQHF. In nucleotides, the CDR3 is TGTGCCAGCAGCTTCACCCCCAATCAGCCCCAGCATTTT.

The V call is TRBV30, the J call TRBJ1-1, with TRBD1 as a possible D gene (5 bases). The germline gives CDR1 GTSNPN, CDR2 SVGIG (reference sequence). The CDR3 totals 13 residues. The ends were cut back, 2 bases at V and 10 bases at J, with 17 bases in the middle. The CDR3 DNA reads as TGTGCCTGGAGTCCGGGGACGGCGGTGGGAGCTTTCTTT. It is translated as CAWSPGTAVGAFF.

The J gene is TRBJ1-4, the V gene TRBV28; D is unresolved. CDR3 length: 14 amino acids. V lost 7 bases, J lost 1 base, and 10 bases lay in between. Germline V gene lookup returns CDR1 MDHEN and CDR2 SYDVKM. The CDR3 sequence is CASTSGGTNEKLFF. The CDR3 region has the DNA TGTGCCAGCACCTCAGGTGGAACTAATGAAAAACTGTTTTTT.

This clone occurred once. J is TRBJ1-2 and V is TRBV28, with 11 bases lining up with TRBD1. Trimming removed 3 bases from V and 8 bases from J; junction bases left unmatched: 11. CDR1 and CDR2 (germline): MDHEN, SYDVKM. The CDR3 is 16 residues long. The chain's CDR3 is CASSLQGQGAFGGYTF. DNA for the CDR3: TGTGCCAGCAGTTTGCAAGGACAGGGGGCGTTCGGCGGCTACACCTTC.

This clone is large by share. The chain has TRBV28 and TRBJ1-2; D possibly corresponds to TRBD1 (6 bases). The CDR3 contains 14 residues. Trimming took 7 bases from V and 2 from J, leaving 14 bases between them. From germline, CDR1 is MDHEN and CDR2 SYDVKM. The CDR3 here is CASTGGGRNYGYTF. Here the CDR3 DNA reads TGTGCCAGCACCGGAGGGGGGCGGAACTATGGCTACACCTTC.

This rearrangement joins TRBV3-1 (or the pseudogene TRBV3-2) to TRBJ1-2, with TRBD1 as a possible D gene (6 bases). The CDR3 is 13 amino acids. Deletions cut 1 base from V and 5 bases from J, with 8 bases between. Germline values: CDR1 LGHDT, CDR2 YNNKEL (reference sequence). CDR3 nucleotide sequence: TGTGCCAGCAGCCAAGTCCAGGGGTATGGCTACACCTTC. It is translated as CASSQVQGYGYTF.

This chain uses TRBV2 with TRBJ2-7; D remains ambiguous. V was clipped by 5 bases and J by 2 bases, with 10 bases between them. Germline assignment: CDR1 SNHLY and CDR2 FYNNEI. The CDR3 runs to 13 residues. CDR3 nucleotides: TGTGCCAGCAGTTCGTCGTTCCCCTACGAGCAGTACTTC. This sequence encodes CASSSSFPYEQYF.

CDR3 protein: CASSPRGVIGNSPLHF. CDR3 nucleotides: TGTGCCAGCAGCCCCAGAGGGGTGATTGGAAATTCACCCCTCCACTTT. This chain uses TRBV7-2 with TRBJ1-6, with D possibly being TRBD1 (5 bases). The CDR3 contains 16 residues. Deletions cut 5 bases from V and 7 bases from J, with 18 bases between. CDR1 and CDR2 (germline): SGHTA, FQGNSA.

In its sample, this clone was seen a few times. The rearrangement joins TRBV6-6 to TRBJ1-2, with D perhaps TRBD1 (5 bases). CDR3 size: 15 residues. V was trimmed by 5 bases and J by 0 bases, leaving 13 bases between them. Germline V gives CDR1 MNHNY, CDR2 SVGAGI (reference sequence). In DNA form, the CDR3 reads TGTGCCAGCAGTACGACCGGGACCCCTAACTATGGCTACACCTTC. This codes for CASSTTGTPNYGYTF.

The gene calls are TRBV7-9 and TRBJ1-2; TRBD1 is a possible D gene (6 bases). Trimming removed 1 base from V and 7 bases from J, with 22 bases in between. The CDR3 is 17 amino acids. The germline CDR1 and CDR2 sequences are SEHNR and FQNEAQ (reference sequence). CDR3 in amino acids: CASSLVPGAEYSSGYTF. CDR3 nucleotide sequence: TGTGCCAGCAGCTTAGTTCCGGGGGCGGAATATTCTAGTGGCTACACCTTC.